These 20 T cell receptor beta chains were sequenced from one sample in a study of metastatic and nonmetastatic thyroid tumors. All patients reached thyroid surgery having received no treatment beforehand. TCRdb re-called clones from the PCR reads using MiXCR. Seen here are some 93,000 clones, approximately 12% observed once, and the top ten hold 10% to 12%. What was sequenced was blood. The receptors were gathered from a female donor with papillary thyroid cancer or a benign thyroid nodule (not recorded which). Some clones in this sample may be carry-over from other donors' samples.

This clone was seen only once. V usage is TRBV14 and J usage is TRBJ2-3; 11 bases line up with TRBD2. Germline-derived CDR1 and CDR2 are SGHDN and FVKESK. Trimming removed 6 bases from V and 4 bases from J; junction bases left unmatched: 3. The CDR3 has 14 residues. The CDR3 loop is CASRLAGEADTQYF. DNA for the CDR3: TGTGCCAGCAGACTAGCGGGAGAGGCAGATACGCAGTATTTT.

This clone occurred many times. The chain combines TRBV6-2 or TRBV6-3 with TRBJ2-7; D is unclear. V was clipped by 5 bases and J by 8 bases, with 13 bases between them. This CDR3 contains 12 residues. Germline loops: CDR1 MNHEY, CDR2 SVGEGT. This CDR3 reads CASSVMPSKQYF. CDR3 sequence (DNA): TGTGCCAGCAGTGTCATGCCCTCCAAGCAGTACTTC.

The rearrangement links TRBV7-9 to TRBJ1-5, with D perhaps matching TRBD1 (5 bases). The CDR3 consists of 14 residues. The germline V and J ends were trimmed by 2 bases and 6 bases, with 11 bases remaining between them. The germline CDR1 and CDR2 sequences are SEHNR and FQNEAQ (reference sequence). The CDR3 nucleotides are TGTGCCAGCAGCTTAAGCAGGGAAGGTCAGCCCCAGCATTTT. It codes for CASSLSREGQPQHF.

This clone came up many times. The CDR3 protein is CAISESSGRDTQYF. Written as DNA, the CDR3 is TGTGCCATCAGTGAGTCGAGTGGACGCGATACGCAGTATTTT. V is TRBV10-3 and J is TRBJ2-3; no definite D call. This CDR3 comprises 14 residues. Trimming cost V 0 bases and J 6 bases, with 10 bases left between them. Germline CDR1 ENHRY, CDR2 SYGVKD.

This clone was seen ten or more times. The V call is TRBV4-1, the J call TRBJ2-3; possibly TRBD2 for D (6 bases). The germline V gene has CDR1 MGHRA and CDR2 YSYEKL. This CDR3 contains 15 residues. With 1 base removed from V and 4 bases from J, the gap between germline ends came to 12 bases. CDR3 nucleotides: TGCGCCAGCAGCCAAGTCGGGAGACGCGCAGATACGCAGTATTTT. This sequence encodes CASSQVGRRADTQYF.

This clone has a count of ten or more. The genes are TRBV5-8 and TRBJ1-5; 9 bases match TRBD1. Germline V gives CDR1 SGHTS, CDR2 YDEGEE. V lost 2 bases, J lost 1 base, and 1 base stayed unmatched. This CDR3 comprises 15 residues. The CDR3 bases are TGTGCCAGCAGCTTTGGACAGGGGAGCAATCAGCCCCAGCATTTT. Translation: CASSFGQGSNQPQHF.

This clone was found a few times. It may be a read error: a sequence one base away is much more abundant. The CDR3 DNA follows: TGTGCCAGCAGGAGAGACAGTCTTTCCGGCGGGGAGCTGTTTTTT. Translated: CASRRDSLSGGELFF. The chain joins TRBV12-3 or TRBV12-4 to TRBJ2-2; TRBD1 might be the D (5 bases). The CDR3 is made up of 15 amino acids. Trimming removed 6 bases from V and 7 bases from J, with 18 bases in between.

The table lists this clone with many counts. This sequence joins TRBV7-2 and TRBJ2-1; 8 nucleotides line up with TRBD2. The germline CDR1 and CDR2 sequences are SGHTA and FQGNSA. This CDR3 spans 16 amino acids. V lost 5 bases and J lost 0; bases outside the gene matches: 6. CDR3 in DNA: TGTGCCAGCAGCGCTACTAGCGGCAGCTCCTACAATGAGCAGTTCTTC. It specifies CASSATSGSSYNEQFF.

The table lists this clone with many counts. The rearrangement joins TRBV12-3 or TRBV12-4 to TRBJ1-4; the D is unclear. This CDR3 is built from 16 residues. Trimming took off 3 bases at V and 4 bases at J, with 15 bases between the two ends. The CDR3: CASSFRLTSDNEKLFF. The CDR3, as DNA: TGTGCCAGCAGTTTCCGACTGACTTCAGATAATGAAAAACTGTTTTTT.

This sequence joins TRBV30 and TRBJ1-1; D ambiguous. This CDR3 spans 12 amino acids. V lost 2 bases and J 0 bases, leaving 4 bases between the germline ends. The germline CDR1 and CDR2 sequences are GTSNPN and SVGIG (reference sequence). This CDR3 is CAWSYLNTEAFF. CDR3 DNA: TGTGCCTGGAGTTACTTGAACACTGAAGCTTTCTTT.

The V call is TRBV6-4, the J call TRBJ1-1, with D unclear. This CDR3 spans 14 amino acids. Trimming stripped 6 bases from V and 2 bases from J, with 13 bases between. Germline assignment: CDR1 MRHNA and CDR2 SNTAGT. The CDR3 DNA is TGTGCCAGCAGGAAGGAGGGCCCTAACACTGAAGCTTTCTTT. As protein: CASRKEGPNTEAFF.

This chain uses TRBV4-3 with TRBJ1-3, with unresolved D. V was cut by 0 bases and J by 0 bases, with 6 bases left in between. The germline CDR1 and CDR2 sequences are LGHNA and YSLEER. CDR3 size: 15 residues. The CDR3 protein is CASSQEYSSGNTIYF. CDR3 sequence (DNA): TGCGCCAGCAGCCAAGAGTACAGCTCTGGAAACACCATATATTTT.

The chain joins TRBV20-1 to TRBJ2-5, with 7 bases lining up with TRBD1. V shed 1 base, J shed 2 bases, and the junction held 7 bases outside the gene matches. The CDR3 loop spans 15 amino acids. Germline V lookup: CDR1 DFQATT, CDR2 SNEGSKA (reference sequence). The CDR3 region is CSARAGDSGQETQYF. CDR3 DNA sequence: TGCAGTGCTAGAGCTGGGGACAGCGGACAAGAGACCCAGTACTTC.

As to this clone: The junction differs from germline at one of its ends, possibly a read error. The chain links TRBV6-6 to TRBJ2-7; TRBD2 agrees at 9 bases. Germline V gene data show CDR1 as MNHNY and CDR2 as SVGAGI (reference sequence). CDR3 size: 15 residues. The CDR3 sequence is CASSNSGGRAGVRYF. In DNA, the CDR3 is TGTGCCAGCAGTAACTCCGGCGGGAGGGCCGGGGTAAGATACTTC.

As for this clone: A junction end diverges from the germline sequence, so it may reflect a read error. The rearrangement uses TRBV6-2 or TRBV6-3 and TRBJ2-5; D is uncertain. CDR1 and CDR2 from the germline V gene are MNHEY and SVGEGT. This CDR3 is 20 amino acids long. DNA of the CDR3: TGTGCCAGCAGTTACCCCAAAGAGAGCGTGCGACCCTTGTACCAAGATACCCAGTACTTC. Translation gives CASSYPKESVRPLYQDTQYF.

This clone was detected many times. The chain joins TRBV5-5 to TRBJ2-3; D uncertain. This CDR3 region has 15 residues. V lost 2 bases to trimming and J lost 0 bases, with 10 bases between them. Germline V CDR1 and CDR2: SGHKS, YYEKEE (reference sequence). DNA for the CDR3: TGTGCCAGCAGCTTAGCGTCTACTAGCACAGATACGCAGTATTTT. The encoded protein is CASSLASTSTDTQYF. Full variable domain (rest looked up from reference TRBV5-5 and TRBJ2-3): DAGVTQSPTHLIKTRGQQVTLRCSPISGHKSVSWYQQVLGQGPQFIFQYYEKEERGRGNFPDRFSARQFPNYSSELNVNALLLGDSALYLCASSLASTSTDTQYFGPGTRLTVL.

This clone was found many times. The chain carries TRBV12-3 or TRBV12-4 and TRBJ2-1; 8 positions match TRBD2. V was clipped by 6 bases and J by 8 bases; unmatched bases: 12. The CDR3 spans 15 residues. The CDR3, as DNA: TGTGCCAGCAGACCTGGACTAGCTGCTAGCGATGAGCAGTTCTTC. Translated: CASRPGLAASDEQFF.

The sample holds many counts of this clone. The chain uses TRBV7-2 and TRBJ1-5, with D unresolved. From germline, CDR1 is SGHTA and CDR2 FQGNSA. The CDR3 loop spans 13 amino acids. V was trimmed by 4 bases and J by 6 bases, leaving 10 bases between them. The CDR3 loop is CASSSQSRQPQHF. In DNA, the CDR3 is TGTGCCAGCAGCTCCCAAAGCCGTCAGCCCCAGCATTTT.

Ten or more counts support this clone. This chain's CDR3 is CASSPPWSSGRMETQYF. In DNA form, the CDR3 reads TGTGCCAGCTCACCACCTTGGTCTAGCGGGAGGATGGAGACCCAGTACTTC. The rearrangement joins TRBV18 to TRBJ2-5; 11 bases map to TRBD2. The ends lost 0 bases at V and 5 bases at J; junction bases unmatched: 8. The CDR3 runs 17 residues. Germline loops: CDR1 KGHSH, CDR2 LQKENI.

This clone was counted at least ten times. The same CDR3 can be traced to other DNA sequences in this sample. The rearrangement uses TRBV7-3 and TRBJ2-3; 7 bases fit TRBD1. Germline-derived CDR1 and CDR2 are SGHTA and FQGTGA. Trimming cost V 3 bases and J 2 bases; bases outside gene matches: 5. The length of the CDR3 is 15 residues. CDR3 sequence reads: CASSLGQRPTDTQYF. In nucleotides, the CDR3 is TGTGCCAGCAGCTTGGGACAGAGGCCCACAGATACGCAGTATTTT.